The 7 T cell receptor beta chains below were found in one sample sequenced in a study of blood T cell dynamics during melanoma immunotherapy. Specified time point: week 3, after first cycle of checkpoint inhibitor. Clones were read by immunoSEQ multiplex PCR, and TCRdb kept only the in-frame ones, dropping some. The table has about 12,000 clones, approximately 90% seen once. The sequencing here drew on effector memory CD8+ T cells from blood, taken from a patient treated with checkpoint blockade. The receptors were sampled from a human donor with melanoma.

The chain carries TRBV28 and TRBJ1-3; TRBD1 matches 8 bases. The CDR3 has 17 residues. Germline-derived CDR1 and CDR2 are MDHEN and SYDVKM. V shed 2 bases and J 0 bases; nucleotides not matched to a gene: 6. The CDR3: CASSLSPGGSSGNTIYF. The DNA of the CDR3 is TGTGCCAGCAGTTTAAGTCCAGGGGGCAGCTCTGGAAACACCATATATTTT.

The rearrangement uses TRBV4-1 and TRBJ2-2, with unresolved D. This CDR3 is built from 17 residues. Germline loops: CDR1 MGHRA, CDR2 YSYEKL. The germline V and J ends were trimmed by 0 bases and 0 bases, with 11 bases remaining between them. In nucleotides, the CDR3 is TGCGCCAGCAGCCAAGAAGGAGAACTGTCGAACACCGGGGAGCTGTTTTTT. It yields the protein CASSQEGELSNTGELFF.

This chain links TRBV6-5 with TRBJ1-4; D call uncertain. This CDR3 is 15 amino acids long. The V and J ends lost 0 bases and 8 bases respectively, with 13 bases between them. Germline V gene data show CDR1 as MNHEY and CDR2 as SVGAGI. CDR3 sequence reads: CASSYSVGGHEKLFF. CDR3 DNA sequence: TGTGCCAGCAGTTACTCGGTGGGAGGGCACGAAAAACTGTTTTTT.

This sequence joins TRBV5-1 and TRBJ2-3, with D tentatively TRBD1 or TRBD2 (5 bases each). Germline V CDR1 and CDR2: SGHRS, YFSETQ. V gave up 4 bases and J gave up 5 bases, with 17 bases separating them. This CDR3 has 15 amino acids. CDR3: CASSVGTTGIDTQYF. As DNA, the CDR3 is TGCGCCAGCAGCGTTGGGACCACTGGGATAGATACGCAGTATTTT.

The chain is built from TRBV19 and TRBJ2-7; TRBD2 aligns across 7 bases. V trimming: 3 bases; J trimming: 2 bases; junction bases outside the gene matches: 4. The CDR3 loop spans 14 amino acids. From germline, CDR1 is LNHDA and CDR2 SQIVND (reference sequence). This CDR3 is CASSIAGDPYEQYF. CDR3 sequence (DNA): TGTGCCAGTAGTATCGCGGGGGACCCCTACGAGCAGTACTTC.

The table lists this clone with a count of one. The V gene is TRBV4-1, the J gene TRBJ1-4; D uncertain. The ends were cut back, 4 bases at V and 0 bases at J, with 12 bases in the middle. The CDR3 extends over 16 amino acids. Germline loops: CDR1 MGHRA, CDR2 YSYEKL. Written as DNA, the CDR3 is TGCGCCAGCAGCCCCGAGCCGTTTGCAACTAATGAAAAACTGTTTTTT. Protein: CASSPEPFATNEKLFF.

This chain uses TRBV4-1 with TRBJ1-3; D may be TRBD1 (6 bases). The CDR3 is made up of 16 amino acids. V was cut by 0 bases and J by 2 bases, with 11 bases left in between. Germline V gene sequence: CDR1 MGHRA, CDR2 YSYEKL. The CDR3 nucleotides read TGCGCCAGCAGCCAAGACTGGGGACACCCTGGAAACACCATATATTTT. Translated, it gives CASSQDWGHPGNTIYF.